This note documents a single T cell receptor beta chain sequence. The data were obtained in a study of blood T cell repertoires in COVID-19. Overall study context: Collection of acute and convalescent COVID-19 samples took place in the United States, Italy and Spain. Sources were T cells, B-cell-depleted T cells, or PBMCs; the material itself was cDNA or gDNA.

In the original workflow: Reference gene primer amplification yielded estimated nucleated cell counts. TCRdb's copy holds only in-frame clones and misses some; the assay was immunoSEQ multiplex PCR. For V, J and clone size, that table is used; D and trimming come from the DNA. The table includes roughly 110,000 clones, approximately 90% detected once. This clonotype was obtained from a human donor with acute or convalescent COVID-19. The donor label of this sample is uncertain. Source material: peripheral blood.

CDR3 DNA: TGTGCCAGTAGTATAACAGGGTCGAACACCGGGGAGCTGTTTTTT. It yields the protein CASSITGSNTGELFF. The chain is built from TRBV19 and TRBJ2-2, with D maybe TRBD1 (6 bases). CDR1 and CDR2 from the germline V gene are LNHDA and SQIVND (reference sequence). Between the trimmed V and J ends, which lost 2 bases and 0 bases, there was a span of 7 bases. CDR3 length equals 15 residues.